This T cell receptor (beta chain) was found in a study of tumor T cells in aggressive B-cell lymphoma. This clone was counted a single time. V lost 4 bases and J lost 0, with 19 bases in between. Looked up from germline, CDR1 is MGHRA and CDR2 is YSYEKL. The CDR3 extends over 18 amino acids. Assay used: immunoSEQ multiplex PCR; TCRdb lists only in-frame clones, some missing. The data hold roughly 8,100 clones, with about 83% observed a single time. The sample taken for sequencing was tumor tissue. The chain carries TRBV4-1 and TRBJ2-4; D gene ambiguous. This clonotype was sampled from an adult with diffuse large B cell lymphoma. DNA for the CDR3: TGCGCCAGCAGCCCCCCACCAGGTGCGAAATTAGCCAAAAACATTCAGTACTTC. Protein sequence: CASSPPPGAKLAKNIQYF.